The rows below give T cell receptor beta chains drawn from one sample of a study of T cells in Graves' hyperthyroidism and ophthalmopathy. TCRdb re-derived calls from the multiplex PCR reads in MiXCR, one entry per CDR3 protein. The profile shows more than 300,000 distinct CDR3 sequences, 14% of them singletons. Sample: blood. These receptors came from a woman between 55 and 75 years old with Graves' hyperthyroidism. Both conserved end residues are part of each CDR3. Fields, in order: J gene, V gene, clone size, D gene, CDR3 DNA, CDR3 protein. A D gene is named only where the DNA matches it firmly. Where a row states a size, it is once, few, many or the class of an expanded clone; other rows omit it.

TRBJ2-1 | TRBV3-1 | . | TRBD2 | TGTGCCAGCCGCCCTGGGGGACTAAGGGATGAGCAGTTCTTC | CASRPGGLRDEQFF
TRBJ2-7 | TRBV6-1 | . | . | TGTGCCAGCCAGGCGTGGAAAGGGCCATACGAGCAGTACTTC | CASQAWKGPYEQYF
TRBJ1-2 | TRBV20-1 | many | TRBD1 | TGCAGTGCTAGAGATTTGGACAGGGGGCCCAATGGCTACACCTTC | CSARDLDRGPNGYTF
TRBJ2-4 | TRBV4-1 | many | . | TGCGCCAGCAGCCAAGATCCAGGAGCCAAAAACATTCAGTACTTC | CASSQDPGAKNIQYF
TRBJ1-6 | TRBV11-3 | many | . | TGTGCCAGCAGCGCCCGGGACAAACCCCTCCACTTT | CASSARDKPLHF
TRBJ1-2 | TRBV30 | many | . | TGTGCCTGGGACGACTATGGCTACACCTTC | CAWDDYGYTF
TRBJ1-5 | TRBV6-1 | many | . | TGTGCCAGCAGCAAATTTTCCCGATTGAACCAGCCCCAGCATTTT | CASSKFSRLNQPQHF
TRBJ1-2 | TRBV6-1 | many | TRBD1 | TGTGCCAGCAGCCGGACAGGGCCTAACTATGGCTACACCTTC | CASSRTGPNYGYTF
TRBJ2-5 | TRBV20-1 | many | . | TGCAGTGCTAATCGGGACCTATGGCCGGAGACCCAGTACTTC | CSANRDLWPETQYF
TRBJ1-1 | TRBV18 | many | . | TGTGCCAGCTCACCACCGGACGCGAGGGACACTGAAGCTTTCTTT | CASSPPDARDTEAFF
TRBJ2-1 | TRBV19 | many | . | TGTGCCAGTAGTATGGGGCGTCGCCGCAATGAGCAGTTCTTC | CASSMGRRRNEQFF
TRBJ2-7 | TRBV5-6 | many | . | TGTGCCAGCAGCGTGTTCGGTTGGTCGAGCTCCTACGAGCAGTACTTC | CASSVFGWSSSYEQYF
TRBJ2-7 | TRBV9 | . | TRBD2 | TGCGCCAGCAGCCAGGGGACTAGCGGGAGGGGTCGCTACGAGCAGTACTTC | CASSQGTSGRGRYEQYF
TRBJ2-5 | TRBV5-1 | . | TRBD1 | TGCGCCAGCAGCGGGACGACAGGGGCGGAGACCCAGTACTTC | CASSGTTGAETQYF
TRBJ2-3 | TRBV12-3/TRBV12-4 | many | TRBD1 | TGTGCCAGCAGCCCTGGGGGCGGGACAGGGGGCACAGATACGCAGTATTTT | CASSPGGGTGGTDTQYF
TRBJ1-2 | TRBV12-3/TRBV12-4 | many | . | TGTGCCAGCAGTTTAAGGGGGAACTATGGCTACACCTTC | CASSLRGNYGYTF
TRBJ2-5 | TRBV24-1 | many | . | TGTGCCACCAGTGATCCCAAGAGTGAGACCCAGTACTTC | CATSDPKSETQYF
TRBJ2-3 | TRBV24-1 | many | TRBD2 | TGTGCCACCAGTGGAAATGGGGGGCTCAGCGGGAGGACAGATACGCAGTATTTT | CATSGNGGLSGRTDTQYF